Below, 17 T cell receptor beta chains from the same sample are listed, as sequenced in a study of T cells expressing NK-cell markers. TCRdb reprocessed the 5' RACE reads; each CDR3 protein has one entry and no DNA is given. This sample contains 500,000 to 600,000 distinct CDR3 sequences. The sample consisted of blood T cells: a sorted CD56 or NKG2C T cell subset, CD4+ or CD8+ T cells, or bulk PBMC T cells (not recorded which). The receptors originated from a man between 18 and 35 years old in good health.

This chain's CDR3 is CASSSSGTGLGEKLFF. The chain recombines TRBV5-1 with TRBJ1-4; the TCRdb call, TRBD1, lacks DNA for checking. The CDR3 length is 16 residues. Germline V gives CDR1 SGHRS, CDR2 YFSETQ.

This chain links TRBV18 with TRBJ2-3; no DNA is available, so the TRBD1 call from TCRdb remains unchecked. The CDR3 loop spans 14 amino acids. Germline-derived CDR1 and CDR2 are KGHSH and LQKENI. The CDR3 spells CASSGQAAADTQYF.

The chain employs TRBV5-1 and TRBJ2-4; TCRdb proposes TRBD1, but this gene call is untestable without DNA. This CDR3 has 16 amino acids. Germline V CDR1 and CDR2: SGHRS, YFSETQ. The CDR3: CASSWGPGTGGNIQYF.

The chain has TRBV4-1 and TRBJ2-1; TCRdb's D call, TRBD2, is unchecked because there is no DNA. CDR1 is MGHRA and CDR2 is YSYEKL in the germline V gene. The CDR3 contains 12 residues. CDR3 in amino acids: CASSKREYEQFF.

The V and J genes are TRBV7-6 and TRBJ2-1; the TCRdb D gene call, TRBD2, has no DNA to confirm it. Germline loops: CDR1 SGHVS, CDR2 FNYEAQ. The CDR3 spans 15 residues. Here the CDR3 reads CASSPTSGGLNEQFF.

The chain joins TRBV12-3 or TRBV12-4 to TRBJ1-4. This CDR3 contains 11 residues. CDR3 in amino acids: CASSSHQELFF.

The CDR3 loop reads CASSLQRERTEQFF. This chain links TRBV7-9 with TRBJ2-1; TCRdb picks TRBD2, but there is no DNA to check that call. Germline values: CDR1 SEHNR, CDR2 FQNEAQ (reference sequence). The CDR3 has 14 residues.

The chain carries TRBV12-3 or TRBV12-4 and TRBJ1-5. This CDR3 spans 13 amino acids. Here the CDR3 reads CASGPSGSQPQHF.

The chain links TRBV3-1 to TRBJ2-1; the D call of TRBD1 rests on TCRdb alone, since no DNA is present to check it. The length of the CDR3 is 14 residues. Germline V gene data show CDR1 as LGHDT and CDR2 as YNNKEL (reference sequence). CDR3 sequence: CASSYGQTNNEQFF.

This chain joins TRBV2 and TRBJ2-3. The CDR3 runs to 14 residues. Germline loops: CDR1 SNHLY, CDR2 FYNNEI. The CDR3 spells CASSGSIRTDTQYF.

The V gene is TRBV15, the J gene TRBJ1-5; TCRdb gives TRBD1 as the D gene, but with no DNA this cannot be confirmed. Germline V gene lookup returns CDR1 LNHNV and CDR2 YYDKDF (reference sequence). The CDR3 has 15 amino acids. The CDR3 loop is CATSRRTGDNQPQHF. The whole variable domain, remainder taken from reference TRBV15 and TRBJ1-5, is DAMVIQNPRYQVTQFGKPVTLSCSQTLNHNVMYWYQQKSSQAPKLLFHYYDKDFNNEADTPDNFQSRRPNTSFCFLDIRSPGLGDTAMYLCATSRRTGDNQPQHFGDGTRLSIL.

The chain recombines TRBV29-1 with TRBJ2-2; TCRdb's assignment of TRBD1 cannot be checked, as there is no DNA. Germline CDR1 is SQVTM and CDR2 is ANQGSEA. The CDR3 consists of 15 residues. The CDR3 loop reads CSVTTGTGNTGELFF.

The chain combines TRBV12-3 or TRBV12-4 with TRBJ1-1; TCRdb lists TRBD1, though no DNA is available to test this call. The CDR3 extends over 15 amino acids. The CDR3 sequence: CASSFRGSTNTEAFF.

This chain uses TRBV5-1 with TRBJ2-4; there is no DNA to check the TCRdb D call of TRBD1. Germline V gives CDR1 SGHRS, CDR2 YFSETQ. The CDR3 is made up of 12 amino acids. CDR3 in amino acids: CASIADSGIQYF.

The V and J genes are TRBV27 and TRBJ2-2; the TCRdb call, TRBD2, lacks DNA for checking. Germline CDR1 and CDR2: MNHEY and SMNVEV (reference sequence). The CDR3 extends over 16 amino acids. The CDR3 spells CASSLKGLVTTGELFF.

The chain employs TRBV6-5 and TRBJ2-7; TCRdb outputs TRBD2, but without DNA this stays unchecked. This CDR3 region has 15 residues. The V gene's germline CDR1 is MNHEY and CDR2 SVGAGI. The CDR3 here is CASSYSTLATYEQYF.

The CDR3 here is CAAAQGETQYF. J is TRBJ2-5 and V is TRBV10-3; with no DNA, the TCRdb D assignment of TRBD1 cannot be verified. The CDR3 has 11 residues. CDR1 and CDR2 (germline): ENHRY, SYGVKD.